The T cell receptor beta chain under discussion was sequenced for a study of response to subunit inactivated influenza vaccine. Study-wide findings and caveats: The authors offered the suggestion that each seasonal influenza vaccination recruits few new T cells.

This clonotype was detected a few times. The target antigen is unknown. Germline V gene lookup returns CDR1 DFQATT and CDR2 SNEGSKA (reference sequence). The V segment lost 4 bases and the J segment 10 bases; nucleotides outside the gene matches: 5. This CDR3 has 13 residues. MiXCR, applied by TCRdb to the RT-PCR reads, yields one record per CDR3 protein. The sample has under 200,000 distinct CDR3 sequences, roughly a tenth seen once. The chain couples TRBV20-1 to TRBJ1-6; 9 bases are shared with TRBD1. This TCR was recovered from a man over 45 who received an inactivated influenza vaccine. The starting material was non-naive T cells sorted from PBMCs, obtained 40 to 50 days after vaccination. The CDR3, as DNA: TGCAGTGCTACTGGGACAGGGAAGTCACCCCTCCACTTT. It codes for CSATGTGKSPLHF.